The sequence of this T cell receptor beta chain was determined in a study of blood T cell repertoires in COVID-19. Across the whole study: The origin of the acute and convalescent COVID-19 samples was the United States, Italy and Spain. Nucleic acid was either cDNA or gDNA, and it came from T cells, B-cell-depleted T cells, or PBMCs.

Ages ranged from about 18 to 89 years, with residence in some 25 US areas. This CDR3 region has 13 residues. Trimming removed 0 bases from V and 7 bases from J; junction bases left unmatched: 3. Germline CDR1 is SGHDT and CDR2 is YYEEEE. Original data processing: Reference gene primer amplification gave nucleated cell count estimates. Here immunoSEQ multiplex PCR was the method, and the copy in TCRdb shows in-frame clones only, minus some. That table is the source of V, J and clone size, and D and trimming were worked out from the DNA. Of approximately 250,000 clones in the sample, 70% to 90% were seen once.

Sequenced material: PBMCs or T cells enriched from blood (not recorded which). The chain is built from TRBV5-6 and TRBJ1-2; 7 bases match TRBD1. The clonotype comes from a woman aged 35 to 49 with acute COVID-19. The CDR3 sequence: CASSLEAGGGYTF. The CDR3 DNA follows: TGTGCCAGCAGCTTGGAGGCAGGGGGTGGCTACACCTTC.